A single T cell receptor (beta chain) is shown here with its context. It was with a sample-barcoded 5' primer and a J-beta primer mix that a second PCR of roughly 6 to 12 cycles was run. TCRdb re-called the 5' RACE reads through MiXCR, storing one row per CDR3 protein. The table has 1.8 million or so distinct CDR3 sequences, about two fifths seen once. This sample stems from a study of blood T cells in healthy people across ages. Germline CDR1 LNHNV, CDR2 YYDKDF (reference sequence). V was cut by 8 bases and J by 8 bases, with 21 bases left in between. The CDR3 consists of 15 residues. The clonotype comes from a human donor in good health. The chain couples TRBV15 to TRBJ1-4, with D possibly TRBD1 on 5 matching bases. The sequencing sample was made of blood. The CDR3, as DNA: TGTGCCACCGGGGGGAACAGCCAGGGACGGGAAAAACTGTTTTTT. It yields the protein CATGGNSQGREKLFF.